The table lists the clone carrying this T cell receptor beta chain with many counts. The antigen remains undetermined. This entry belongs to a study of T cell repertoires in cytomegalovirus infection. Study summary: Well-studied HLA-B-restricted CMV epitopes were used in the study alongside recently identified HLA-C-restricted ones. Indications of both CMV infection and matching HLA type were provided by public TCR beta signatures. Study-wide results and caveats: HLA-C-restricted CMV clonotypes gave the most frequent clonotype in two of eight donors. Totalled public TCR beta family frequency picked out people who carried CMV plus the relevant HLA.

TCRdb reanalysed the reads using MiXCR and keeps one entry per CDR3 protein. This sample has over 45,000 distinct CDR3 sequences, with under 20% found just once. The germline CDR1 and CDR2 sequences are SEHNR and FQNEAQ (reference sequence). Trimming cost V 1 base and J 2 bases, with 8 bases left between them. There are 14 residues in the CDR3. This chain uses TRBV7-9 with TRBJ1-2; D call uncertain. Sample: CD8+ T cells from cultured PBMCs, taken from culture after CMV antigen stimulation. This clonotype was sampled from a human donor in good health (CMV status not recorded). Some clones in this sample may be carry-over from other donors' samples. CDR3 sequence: CASSLESPNYGYTF. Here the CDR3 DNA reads TGTGCCAGCAGCTTAGAATCACCGAACTATGGCTACACCTTC.